This is a list of T cell receptor beta chains from one sample in a study of blood T cell repertoires in COVID-19. Assay used: immunoSEQ multiplex PCR; TCRdb lists only in-frame clones, some missing. The sample has 130,000 or so clones; 84% are singletons. The sequenced material came from PBMCs or T cells enriched from blood (not recorded which). The receptor set was obtained from a woman between 50 and 59 years old with acute COVID-19. Both conserved end residues are part of each CDR3. The D gene is left open where the match is weak. For some rows the clone size is stated as once, few or many, or as a class when expanded; others skip it.

cdr3_aa,cdr3_nt,clone_size,d_call,j_call,v_call
CASSQRDRGTDTQYF,TGTGCCAGCAGCCAGAGGGACAGGGGGACAGATACGCAGTATTTT,.,TRBD1,TRBJ2-3,TRBV4-2
CASSKDNSYNEQFF,TGTGCCAGCAGCAAAGACAATTCCTACAATGAGCAGTTCTTC,.,.,TRBJ2-1,TRBV7-2
CASSVAVTGELFF,TGTGCCAGCAGCGTAGCTGTCACCGGGGAGCTGTTTTTT,once,.,TRBJ2-2,TRBV9
CASSLEEAEEQFF,TGTGCCAGCAGCTTAGAGGAGGCAGAGGAGCAGTTCTTC,.,.,TRBJ2-1,TRBV13
CASSKHREIGRLSGNTIYF,TGTGCCAGCAGCAAACACCGGGAAATTGGCAGACTCTCTGGAAACACCATATATTTT,.,.,TRBJ1-3,TRBV7-9
CASSQAGLAGVDEQYF,TGTGCCAGCAGCCAAGCGGGACTAGCGGGAGTCGACGAGCAGTACTTC,.,TRBD2,TRBJ2-7,TRBV14
CASTPPGSFTGELFF,TGTGCCAGTACCCCGCCCGGGAGTTTTACCGGGGAGCTGTTTTTT,.,.,TRBJ2-2,TRBV19
CASVRGANYGYTF,TGTGCCAGCGTCCGAGGAGCTAACTATGGCTACACCTTC,.,.,TRBJ1-2,TRBV7-2
CASSFGQGWTETQYF,TGTGCCAGCAGCTTCGGGCAGGGGTGGACAGAGACCCAGTACTTC,once,.,TRBJ2-5,TRBV11-2
CASSQTDRIPSYEQYF,TGCGCCAGCAGCCAAACGGACAGGATCCCATCCTACGAGCAGTACTTC,.,TRBD1,TRBJ2-7,TRBV4-1
CASTRTGLSTDTQYF,TGTGCCAGCACCCGTACGGGGTTAAGCACAGATACGCAGTATTTT,.,.,TRBJ2-3,TRBV6-5
CASSLGAGGPSGNTIYF,TGTGCCAGCAGCTTAGGGGCGGGAGGTCCATCTGGAAACACCATATATTTT,few,.,TRBJ1-3,TRBV7-8
CASSHGTSGNYEQYF,TGTGCCAGCAGCCACGGGACTAGCGGCAACTACGAGCAGTACTTC,.,.,TRBJ2-7,TRBV21-1
CSARASEYLTF,TGCAGTGCTAGAGCGTCCGAGTACCTTACCTTC,once,.,TRBJ1-2,TRBV20-1
CASTEGVLSGANVLTF,TGTGCCAGCACCGAGGGGGTTCTCTCTGGGGCCAACGTCCTGACTTTC,.,.,TRBJ2-6,TRBV2
CASSQVLGGLDEQYF,TGCGCCAGCAGCCAAGTGTTGGGAGGGTTAGACGAGCAGTACTTC,.,TRBD2,TRBJ2-7,TRBV4-3
CASPVRENIQYF,TGTGCCAGTCCGGTAAGAGAAAACATTCAGTACTTC,once,.,TRBJ2-4,TRBV19
CASSLAEEGPYGYTF,TGTGCCAGCAGCTTGGCCGAGGAGGGTCCCTATGGCTACACCTTC,few,.,TRBJ1-2,TRBV5-6
CASSPDRGGGYIQYF,TGCGCCAGCAGCCCGGACAGAGGGGGCGGATACATTCAGTACTTC,many,TRBD1,TRBJ2-4,TRBV4-1
CASSVNRRTGVIYEQYF,TGTGCCAGCAGCGTCAATAGAAGGACAGGGGTAATCTACGAGCAGTACTTC,.,.,TRBJ2-7,TRBV21-1
CASSLSFGGRSEQFF,TGTGCCAGCAGCTTAAGTTTTGGCGGGAGAAGCGAGCAGTTCTTC,.,TRBD2,TRBJ2-1,TRBV7-3
CASSLDRDLYTF,TGTGCCAGCAGCCTGGACAGGGACTTATACACCTTC,.,TRBD1,TRBJ1-2,TRBV6-5
CASGHRQGPETQYF,TGTGCCAGTGGACACCGACAGGGGCCGGAGACCCAGTACTTC,.,TRBD1,TRBJ2-5,TRBV19
CASSVGGRATNEKLFF,TGTGCCAGCAGCGTAGGAGGGAGGGCAACTAATGAAAAACTGTTTTTT,.,.,TRBJ1-4,TRBV9
CATAVQSNTGELFF,TGTGCCACCGCTGTCCAGTCGAACACCGGGGAGCTGTTTTTT,.,.,TRBJ2-2,TRBV15
CASSSPSGQETQYF,TGTGCCAGCAGTTCACCCTCGGGTCAAGAGACCCAGTACTTC,.,.,TRBJ2-5,TRBV7-9
CASSLTTGTGLNSPLHF,TGTGCCAGCAGCTTGACCACCGGGACAGGGCTAAATTCACCCCTCCACTTT,once,TRBD1,TRBJ1-6,TRBV11-3
CASSENGGMGEKLFF,TGTGCCAGCAGCGAGAATGGCGGGATGGGAGAAAAACTGTTTTTT,.,.,TRBJ1-4,TRBV5-6
CASTPDTQNTEAFF,TGTGCCAGCACCCCGGACACCCAGAACACTGAAGCTTTCTTT,.,.,TRBJ1-1,TRBV7-9
CASSPTGGLANYGYTF,TGTGCCAGCTCCCCCACAGGGGGCCTAGCTAACTATGGCTACACCTTC,many,TRBD1,TRBJ1-2,TRBV7-2
CASSRGVNVLTF,TGTGCCAGCAGCAGGGGTGTCAACGTCCTGACTTTC,.,.,TRBJ2-6,TRBV3-1/TRBV3-2
CSVWDSGYEQYF,TGCAGCGTTTGGGACAGTGGCTACGAGCAGTACTTC,.,TRBD1,TRBJ2-7,TRBV29-1
CAITGGAEAFF,TGTGCCATCACAGGGGGCGCTGAAGCTTTCTTT,.,TRBD1,TRBJ1-1,TRBV10-3
CASSGRTSGRMAETQYF,TGTGCCAGCAGCGGGCGGACTAGCGGGAGGATGGCAGAGACCCAGTACTTC,.,TRBD2,TRBJ2-5,TRBV9
CASSSEGRSNQPQHF,TGTGCCAGCAGCTCGGAGGGCAGAAGCAATCAGCCCCAGCATTTT,.,.,TRBJ1-5,TRBV9
CASSVSGYNQPQHF,TGTGCCAGTAGTGTTTCAGGGTACAATCAGCCCCAGCATTTT,.,.,TRBJ1-5,TRBV19
CATSRDKGQVNTEAFF,TGTGCCACCAGCAGAGATAAGGGACAGGTGAACACTGAAGCTTTCTTT,.,TRBD1,TRBJ1-1,TRBV15
CASRSSGTGELFF,TGTGCCAGCAGGAGTAGCGGGACCGGGGAGCTGTTTTTT,.,TRBD2,TRBJ2-2,TRBV2
CASSMGQGDRSRTEAFF,TGTGCCAGTAGTATGGGACAGGGGGACAGGAGCCGTACTGAAGCTTTCTTT,.,TRBD1,TRBJ1-1,TRBV19
CASSVGLEDEAFF,TGTGCCAGCAGCGTCGGGTTAGAGGATGAAGCTTTCTTT,.,.,TRBJ1-1,TRBV9
CASSSNPTITDTQYF,TGTGCCAGTAGTTCAAACCCGACTATCACAGATACGCAGTATTTT,.,.,TRBJ2-3,TRBV19
CASSPRGAGSFYEQYF,TGTGCCAGCAGCCCCCGGGGGGCGGGTAGCTTCTACGAGCAGTACTTC,once,.,TRBJ2-7,TRBV27
CASSPRSGSSTDTQYF,TGTGCCAGCAGCCCTAGGAGCGGGAGTTCGACAGATACGCAGTATTTT,.,TRBD2,TRBJ2-3,TRBV13
CASKNFRSGTDTQYF,TGCGCCAGCAAGAACTTCCGTTCGGGCACAGATACGCAGTATTTT,.,.,TRBJ2-3,TRBV5-1
CASSPPPPGDTQYF,TGTGCCAGCTCACCACCCCCCCCGGGGGATACGCAGTATTTT,.,.,TRBJ2-3,TRBV18
CASSLSGAAGANVLTF,TGTGCCAGCAGCTTATCTGGGGCTGCAGGGGCCAACGTCCTGACTTTC,.,.,TRBJ2-6,TRBV7-9
CASNLELNTEAFF,TGTGCCAGCAACCTAGAGCTGAACACTGAAGCTTTCTTT,.,.,TRBJ1-1,TRBV6-5
CASSSSKWTGYF,TGTGCCAGCAGCTCTAGCAAGTGGACTGGGTACTTC,.,.,TRBJ2-7,TRBV12-3/TRBV12-4
CASSLGGLAGVWQYF,TGTGCCAGCAGCTTAGGGGGACTAGCGGGAGTGTGGCAGTACTTC,.,TRBD2,TRBJ2-7,TRBV11-2
CASSTGQNTEAFF,TGTGCCAGTAGTACGGGACAGAACACTGAAGCTTTCTTT,.,.,TRBJ1-1,TRBV19
CASSGTGYGYTF,TGTGCCAGCAGTGGGACAGGGTATGGCTACACCTTC,.,TRBD1,TRBJ1-2,TRBV9
CASSVFGTGTYEQYF,TGTGCCAGCAGCGTCTTCGGGACAGGGACCTACGAGCAGTACTTC,.,TRBD1,TRBJ2-7,TRBV7-2
CASSLAGVGGTEAFF,TGTGCCAGCAGCTTGGCTGGGGTCGGGGGCACTGAAGCTTTCTTT,.,.,TRBJ1-1,TRBV5-4
CASSLPWTSGGGDTQYF,TGCGCCAGCAGCTTGCCCTGGACTAGCGGAGGTGGAGATACGCAGTATTTT,.,TRBD2,TRBJ2-3,TRBV5-1
CASSETQGMDGYTF,TGTGCCAGCAGTGAAACACAGGGAATGGATGGCTACACCTTC,.,.,TRBJ1-2,TRBV2
CATSREGREPFYNEQFF,TGTGCCACCAGCAGGGAAGGGCGGGAGCCATTCTACAATGAGCAGTTCTTC,.,TRBD2,TRBJ2-1,TRBV15
CASSSTGHPGTYEQYF,TGTGCCAGCAGCTCAACCGGACACCCAGGCACCTACGAGCAGTACTTC,.,.,TRBJ2-7,TRBV11-2